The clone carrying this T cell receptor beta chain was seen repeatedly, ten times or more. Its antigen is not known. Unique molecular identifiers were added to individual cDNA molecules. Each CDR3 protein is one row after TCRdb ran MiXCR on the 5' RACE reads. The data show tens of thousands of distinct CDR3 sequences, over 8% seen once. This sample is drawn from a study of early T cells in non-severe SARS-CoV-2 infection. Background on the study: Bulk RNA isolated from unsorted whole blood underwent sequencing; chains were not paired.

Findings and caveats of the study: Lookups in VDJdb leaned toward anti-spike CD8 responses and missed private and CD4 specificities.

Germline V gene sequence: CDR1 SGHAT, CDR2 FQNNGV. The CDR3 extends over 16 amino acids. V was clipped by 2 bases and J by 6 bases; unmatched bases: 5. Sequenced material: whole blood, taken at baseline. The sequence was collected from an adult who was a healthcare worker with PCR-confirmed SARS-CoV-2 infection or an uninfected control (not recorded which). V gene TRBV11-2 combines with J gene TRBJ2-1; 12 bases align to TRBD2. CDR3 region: CASSLRLAGGPNEQFF. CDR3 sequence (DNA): TGTGCCAGCAGCTTACGGCTAGCGGGGGGGCCCAATGAGCAGTTCTTC.